These 28 T cell receptor beta chains were sequenced from one sample in a study of T cells in localized non-small cell lung cancer. Generated by immunoSEQ multiplex PCR, the TCRdb table keeps only in-frame clones and is missing some. In the table there are about 9,800 clones, less than 45% of which are singletons. Sequenced here: lymph node tissue, sampled before any cancer treatment. The source is a woman aged 35 to 70 with stage I lung adenocarcinoma.

This clone was seen just once. This chain connects TRBV19 to TRBJ2-6; TRBD1 matches at 7 bases. Germline values: CDR1 LNHDA, CDR2 SQIVND (reference sequence). V shed 4 bases, J shed 0 bases, and the junction held 6 bases outside the gene matches. The CDR3 runs 17 residues. The CDR3 loop reads CASSNRTGSSGANVLTF. CDR3 sequence (DNA): TGTGCCAGTAGTAATAGGACAGGTTCCTCTGGGGCCAACGTCCTGACTTTC.

This clone came up a few times. The chain recombines TRBV6-8 with TRBJ2-3; perhaps TRBD2 as D (6 bases). The CDR3 is made up of 13 amino acids. Germline loops: CDR1 MNHGY, CDR2 SAAAGT. V shed 10 bases and J shed 6 bases, with 17 bases lying between them. The CDR3 DNA sequence: TGTGCCATCAAGGGAGGCGACAAGGATACGCAGTATTTT. This codes for CAIKGGDKDTQYF.

The V and J genes are TRBV1 and TRBJ2-1; TRBD2, the table's D call, lacks a check against the DNA. TRBV1 is deemed a pseudogene. The CDR3 consists of 17 residues. The CDR3 nucleotides are TGCGCCAGCAGCCAAGATATAGTGGGGGGGGCCTACAATGAGCAGTTCTTC. This translates into CASSQDIVGGAYNEQFF.

The genes are TRBV6-1 and TRBJ1-1; D is unclear. Germline V gene sequence: CDR1 MNHNS, CDR2 SASEGT. The length of the CDR3 is 15 residues. The V and J ends lost 1 base and 4 bases respectively, with 13 bases between them. CDR3 sequence: CASSEDARRGTEAFF. CDR3 DNA: TGTGCCAGCAGTGAAGATGCCAGGCGGGGCACTGAAGCTTTCTTT.

V is TRBV12-5 and J is TRBJ1-1; D is unclear. Trimming removed 4 bases from V and 4 bases from J, with 13 bases in between. Germline loops: CDR1 LGHNT, CDR2 FRNRAP. The CDR3 contains 14 residues. CDR3 coding DNA: TGTGCTAGTGGTTCAATGACGGGAACCACTGAAGCTTTCTTT. As protein: CASGSMTGTTEAFF.

A few counts support this clone. The chain has TRBV19 and TRBJ1-2, with D possibly matching TRBD1 (5 bases). CDR1 and CDR2 (germline): LNHDA, SQIVND (reference sequence). V lost 2 bases and J lost 6, with 13 bases in between. This CDR3 has 14 residues. This CDR3 is CASSIQPPGNGYTF. Here the CDR3 DNA reads TGTGCCAGTAGTATACAACCACCAGGGAATGGCTACACCTTC.

The chain combines TRBV9 with TRBJ1-2; the D gene is possibly TRBD1 (6 bases). V shed 5 bases and J shed 0 bases, with 14 bases lying between them. The CDR3 loop spans 15 amino acids. Germline loops: CDR1 SGDLS, CDR2 YYNGEE. This CDR3 is CASSESWTANYGYTF. The CDR3 nucleotides read TGTGCCAGCAGTGAATCGTGGACAGCTAACTATGGCTACACCTTC.

The chain uses TRBV19 and TRBJ2-5; 11 bases are shared with TRBD2. Germline loops: CDR1 LNHDA, CDR2 SQIVND (reference sequence). The CDR3 has 15 amino acids. V shed 6 bases and J 1 base; nucleotides not matched to a gene: 4. The CDR3 sequence is CASSPLAGVQETQYF. In DNA form, the CDR3 reads TGTGCCAGTAGCCCACTAGCGGGGGTCCAAGAGACCCAGTACTTC.

The chain has TRBV30 and TRBJ2-3; D gene uncertain. The germline CDR1 and CDR2 sequences are GTSNPN and SVGIG (reference sequence). Trimming took off 4 bases at V and 3 bases at J, with 8 bases between the two ends. The CDR3 runs to 12 residues. CDR3 sequence (DNA): TGTGCCTGGAAAAGATCAACAGATACGCAGTATTTT. This codes for CAWKRSTDTQYF.

The V gene is TRBV19, the J gene TRBJ1-1, with 9 bases fitting TRBD1. CDR3 length equals 13 residues. V dropped 8 bases and J dropped 5; count of bases not matched to a gene: 6. The germline V gene has CDR1 LNHDA and CDR2 SQIVND (reference sequence). The CDR3 DNA reads TGTGCCAGTGAGGACAGGGGAGGTACTGAAGCTTTCTTT. This gives the protein CASEDRGGTEAFF.

This clone was picked up a small number of times. The rearrangement joins TRBV11-3 to TRBJ2-5, with D possibly being TRBD1 or TRBD2 (5 bases each). The V gene's germline CDR1 is SGHNT and CDR2 YENEEA. This CDR3 is 14 amino acids long. V lost 5 bases, J lost 5 bases, and 15 bases lay in between. In DNA, the CDR3 is TGTGCCAGCAGCCCTAGGGGACGAGCGGAGACCCAGTACTTC. Encoded protein: CASSPRGRAETQYF.

The V call is TRBV30, the J call TRBJ1-1, with a weak D call TRBD1 (5 bases). V lost 2 bases to trimming and J lost 3 bases, with 7 bases between them. Germline V gene lookup returns CDR1 GTSNPN and CDR2 SVGIG (reference sequence). The CDR3 is 12 residues long. Here the CDR3 reads CAWSTGDTEAFF. In nucleotides, the CDR3 is TGTGCCTGGAGTACGGGGGACACTGAAGCTTTCTTT. Together with reference TRBV30 and TRBJ1-1, the CDR3 gives the full variable domain: SQTIHQWPATLVQPVGSPLSLECTVEGTSNPNLYWYRQAAGRGLQLLFYSVGIGQISSEVPQNLSASRPQDRQFILSSKKLLLSDSGFYLCAWSTGDTEAFFGQGTRLTVV.

The CDR3 DNA reads TGCGCCAGCAGCTTGGCGGGCTTTAACACTGAAGCTTTCTTT. Protein: CASSLAGFNTEAFF. This chain connects TRBV5-1 to TRBJ1-1; D gene uncertain. V lost 0 bases and J lost 2, with 8 bases in between. Germline V gene data show CDR1 as SGHRS and CDR2 as YFSETQ. The CDR3 extends over 14 amino acids.

The rearrangement joins TRBV29-1 to TRBJ2-2; a possible D gene is TRBD1 (6 bases). V lost 1 base and J 4 bases, leaving 16 bases between the germline ends. The germline CDR1 and CDR2 sequences are SQVTM and ANQGSEA. The CDR3 is 16 amino acids. CDR3 sequence: CSVEGRNRVGTGELFF. CDR3 coding DNA: TGCAGCGTTGAAGGAAGGAACAGGGTGGGCACCGGGGAGCTGTTTTTT.

The rearrangement links TRBV25-1 to TRBJ2-3, with D possibly TRBD1 on 6 matching bases. Trimming shortened V by 7 bases and J by 0 bases, and 14 bases separated the two germline ends. There are 15 residues in the CDR3. CDR1 is MGHDK, CDR2 SYGVNS, per germline. CDR3 in DNA: TGTGCCAGCACTAAATCAACAGGGAGCACAGATACGCAGTATTTT. Translation: CASTKSTGSTDTQYF.

The chain carries TRBV6-9 and TRBJ1-3, with TRBD1 as a possible D gene (5 bases). Trimming cost V 8 bases and J 9 bases, with 11 bases left between them. In germline, CDR1 is MNHGY, CDR2 SVAAGI. This CDR3 is built from 11 residues. The CDR3 loop reads CASGSGGTIYF. The CDR3 DNA reads as TGTGCCAGCGGCTCTGGGGGCACCATATATTTT.

The V gene is TRBV18, the J gene TRBJ2-3; D gene unclear. The CDR3 sequence is 15 residues long. In germline, CDR1 is KGHSH, CDR2 LQKENI. V lost 0 bases and J 4 bases, leaving 11 bases between the germline ends. As DNA, the CDR3 is TGTGCCAGCTCACCACCCCATGCTGGGCCAGATACGCAGTATTTT. Amino acid sequence: CASSPPHAGPDTQYF.

This clone has a handful of counts. The chain uses TRBV15 and TRBJ1-1; D is unresolved. V was shortened by 0 bases and J by 1 base, with 6 bases between the two germline ends. Germline assignment: CDR1 LNHNV and CDR2 YYDKDF (reference sequence). This CDR3 has 14 residues. The CDR3 DNA sequence: TGTGCCACCAGCAGAGAGGGGAAGAACACTGAAGCTTTCTTT. It translates to CATSREGKNTEAFF.

This clone qualifies as medium-sized. The chain couples TRBV28 to TRBJ1-2, with TRBD1 matching 9 bases. Germline V gives CDR1 MDHEN, CDR2 SYDVKM. V gave up 2 bases and J gave up 8 bases; unmatched junction bases: 3. The CDR3 consists of 13 residues. The CDR3, as DNA: TGTGCCAGCAGTTTAGGGGGACAGGGCGGCTACACCTTC. Its translation is CASSLGGQGGYTF.

V gene TRBV18 combines with J gene TRBJ1-4, with 7 bases lining up with TRBD1. This CDR3 is 13 amino acids long. Germline V lookup: CDR1 KGHSH, CDR2 LQKENI. The junction had 4 bases not matched to a gene; V was cut back by 6 bases and J by 6 bases. CDR3 in DNA: TGTGCCAGCTCCAGACAGGGAGATGAAAAACTGTTTTTT. Protein: CASSRQGDEKLFF.

The chain joins TRBV10-3 to TRBJ1-6, with D possibly matching TRBD1 (6 bases). The CDR3 contains 18 residues. V was shortened by 2 bases and J by 5 bases, with 19 bases between the two germline ends. Germline loops: CDR1 ENHRY, CDR2 SYGVKD. DNA for the CDR3: TGTGCCATCAGTGAGATAGGGGGTCCTTTCCGAAATAATTCACCCCTCCACTTT. Translation: CAISEIGGPFRNNSPLHF.

The sample holds one count of this clone. V is TRBV11-3 and J is TRBJ1-4; D possibly corresponds to TRBD1 (5 bases). Looked up from germline, CDR1 is SGHNT and CDR2 is YENEEA. V was clipped by 4 bases and J by 8 bases, with 17 bases between them. CDR3 length: 15 amino acids. The chain's CDR3 is CASSSQGQGGEKLFF. CDR3 nucleotides: TGTGCCAGCAGCTCGCAAGGGCAGGGTGGAGAAAAACTGTTTTTT.

The rearrangement joins TRBV19 to TRBJ2-5; 9 bases are a match to TRBD1. V gave up 5 bases and J gave up 5 bases; unmatched junction bases: 12. The germline gives CDR1 LNHDA, CDR2 SQIVND (reference sequence). There are 16 residues in the CDR3. The CDR3 nucleotides are TGTGCCAGTAGTGAGGACAGGGGTGATTTGCGGGAGACCCAGTACTTC. Its translation: CASSEDRGDLRETQYF.

The V gene is TRBV29-1, the J gene TRBJ2-7, with D maybe TRBD2 (6 bases). Per germline, CDR1 SQVTM and CDR2 ANQGSEA. With 0 bases removed from V and 2 bases from J, the gap between germline ends came to 14 bases. CDR3 size: 15 residues. The chain's CDR3 is CSVEDGASATYEQYF. The CDR3 DNA reads TGCAGCGTTGAAGATGGGGCTAGCGCTACCTACGAGCAGTACTTC.

Only a few counts were recorded for this clone. This chain joins TRBV11-3 and TRBJ1-5; D perhaps matches TRBD1 (6 bases). In germline, CDR1 is SGHNT, CDR2 YENEEA. V was shortened by 5 bases and J by 7 bases, with 15 bases between the two germline ends. There are 14 residues in the CDR3. CDR3 amino acids: CASSVRGGGQPQHF. CDR3 DNA: TGTGCCAGCAGCGTTCGGGGGGGCGGGCAGCCCCAGCATTTT.

The V and J genes are TRBV15 and TRBJ1-2; D unclear. CDR1 and CDR2 (germline): LNHNV, YYDKDF (reference sequence). The CDR3 is 16 residues long. The ends were cut back, 0 bases at V and 1 base at J, with 12 bases in the middle. CDR3 bases: TGTGCCACCAGCAGAGAGGGGAGGGAGAGTAACTATGGCTACACCTTC. Its translation: CATSREGRESNYGYTF.

The gene calls are TRBV5-1 and TRBJ1-2; 11 bases line up with TRBD1. Unmatched junction bases numbered 6, after V lost 1 base and J lost 1 base. The length of the CDR3 is 17 residues. From germline, CDR1 is SGHRS and CDR2 YFSETQ. CDR3 nucleotide sequence: TGCGCCAGCAGCTTGTCATCCGGGACAGGGGGTAACTATGGCTACACCTTC. Its protein is CASSLSSGTGGNYGYTF.

The V call is TRBV19, the J call TRBJ2-7; 7 nucleotides match TRBD1. V trimming: 5 bases; J trimming: 5 bases; junction bases outside the gene matches: 9. Germline V lookup: CDR1 LNHDA, CDR2 SQIVND (reference sequence). This CDR3 is 14 amino acids long. The CDR3 here is CASSQRDSWNEQYF. The CDR3 DNA sequence: TGTGCCAGTAGTCAAAGGGACAGTTGGAACGAGCAGTACTTC.